These T cell receptor beta chains were read from a single sample in a study of cytomegalovirus exposure and HLA in healthy donors. Sequencing used immunoSEQ multiplex PCR; TCRdb keeps in-frame clones, though not all of them. Here the sample spans 95,000 to 150,000 clones, roughly 68% being singletons. Specimen: PBMCs. These receptors were obtained from a woman between 50 and 59 years old in good health and CMV-seropositive. Both conserved end residues are part of each CDR3. The order of the fields is V gene, clone size, J gene, D gene, CDR3 DNA, CDR3 protein. A D gene is named only where the DNA matches it firmly. Size tells how often a clone was seen (once, few, many) or the class of an expanded clone, and some rows leave it out.

V: TRBV19; size: .; J: TRBJ2-3; D: TRBD1; DNA: TGTGCCAGTAGTATTTTTGGACAGGGCGGCACAGATACGCAGTATTTT; CDR3: CASSIFGQGGTDTQYF
V: TRBV4-2; size: once; J: TRBJ2-3; D: .; DNA: TGTGCCAGCAGCCAAAGGGGGGGCCCCGGCACAGATACGCAGTATTTT; CDR3: CASSQRGGPGTDTQYF
V: TRBV5-1; size: once; J: TRBJ2-5; D: TRBD2; DNA: TGCGCCAGCAGTTATAGTTCTAGCGGGGGGTTGAAGACCCAGTACTTC; CDR3: CASSYSSSGGLKTQYF
V: TRBV2; size: few; J: TRBJ1-1; D: TRBD1; DNA: TGTGCCAGCAGGGGACAGCTGAACACTGAAGCTTTCTTT; CDR3: CASRGQLNTEAFF
V: TRBV6-6; size: once; J: TRBJ2-5; D: .; DNA: TGTGCCAGCACCACGGGGGAAGAGACCCAGTACTTC; CDR3: CASTTGEETQYF
V: TRBV7-2; size: .; J: TRBJ1-2; D: .; DNA: TGTGCCAGCAGCCCGGCTGCAGGGGTTAACTATGGCTACACCTTC; CDR3: CASSPAAGVNYGYTF
V: TRBV5-4; size: .; J: TRBJ2-7; D: .; DNA: TGTGCCAGCAGCCCTAGCCGTATTTCGGACGAGCAGTACTTC; CDR3: CASSPSRISDEQYF
V: TRBV6-5; size: .; J: TRBJ2-1; D: TRBD2; DNA: TGTGCCAGCAATCCAGCGGGGGGGCGTTACAATGAGCAGTTCTTC; CDR3: CASNPAGGRYNEQFF
V: TRBV2; size: few; J: TRBJ2-7; D: .; DNA: TGTGCCAGCCGAGGACAGATGTCACTGGTTCCCTACGAGCAGTACTTC; CDR3: CASRGQMSLVPYEQYF
V: TRBV10-3; size: .; J: TRBJ1-6; D: .; DNA: TGTGCCATCAGTGGCGGGGCCCATAATTCACCCCTCCACTTT; CDR3: CAISGGAHNSPLHF
V: TRBV18; size: .; J: TRBJ2-1; D: .; DNA: TGTGCCAGCTCACCTCGGGGGGCTGGTGGTGAGCAGTTCTTC; CDR3: CASSPRGAGGEQFF
V: TRBV6-1; size: .; J: TRBJ2-3; D: TRBD1; DNA: TGTGCCAGCAACCACGGGACAGGGTACATCGATACGCAGTATTTT; CDR3: CASNHGTGYIDTQYF
V: TRBV4-2; size: .; J: TRBJ2-5; D: .; DNA: TGTGCCAGCAGCCAAGGGACAGCTCAAGAGACCCAGTACTTC; CDR3: CASSQGTAQETQYF
V: TRBV4-2; size: few; J: TRBJ1-6; D: .; DNA: TGTGCCAGCAGCCAAGAGCTGACATTGGGGAGCTCCTATAATTCACCCCTCCACTTT; CDR3: CASSQELTLGSSYNSPLHF
V: TRBV5-1; size: .; J: TRBJ2-3; D: .; DNA: TGCGCCAGCAGCCTAGGGCTAGCCGGGACAGATACGCAGTATTTT; CDR3: CASSLGLAGTDTQYF
V: TRBV11-2; size: .; J: TRBJ2-2; D: TRBD2; DNA: TGTGCCAGCAGCTTCACTAGCGGGGGGTCCACCGGGGAGCTGTTTTTT; CDR3: CASSFTSGGSTGELFF
V: TRBV19; size: .; J: TRBJ1-1; D: TRBD1; DNA: TGTGCCAGTAGTTTCGCCGGGACAGGGAACGCTTTCTTT; CDR3: CASSFAGTGNAFF
V: TRBV5-6; size: .; J: TRBJ2-3; D: .; DNA: TGTGCCAGCAGCTCAGAATGGGGGCGTAGCACAGATACGCAGTATTTT; CDR3: CASSSEWGRSTDTQYF
V: TRBV10-3; size: .; J: TRBJ2-3; D: TRBD2; DNA: TGTGCCATCAGTGAGTCGACGGGGGGGCAGTATTTT; CDR3: CAISESTGGQYF
V: TRBV10-3; size: .; J: TRBJ2-3; D: TRBD2; DNA: TGTGCCATCAGGAGGGGAGCGGGGGTTACAGATACGCAGTATTTT; CDR3: CAIRRGAGVTDTQYF
V: TRBV7-9; size: .; J: TRBJ2-7; D: .; DNA: TGTGCCAGCACCCACAGGTCGGACTACGAGCAGTACTTC; CDR3: CASTHRSDYEQYF
V: TRBV6-1; size: .; J: TRBJ1-5; D: .; DNA: TGTGCCAGCAACAACAGGGGCAATCAGCCCCAGCATTTT; CDR3: CASNNRGNQPQHF
V: TRBV5-1; size: .; J: TRBJ2-3; D: TRBD2; DNA: TGCGCCAGCAGCCCGAGGACTAGCGGTATCACAGATACGCAGTATTTT; CDR3: CASSPRTSGITDTQYF
V: TRBV4-3; size: once; J: TRBJ2-3; D: .; DNA: TGCGCCAGCAGCGTTGGGCAGGGGAGCACAGATACGCAGTATTTT; CDR3: CASSVGQGSTDTQYF
V: TRBV18; size: .; J: TRBJ1-6; D: .; DNA: TGTGCCAGCTCACCCTTAACCCCGGGTTCCTATAATTCACCCCTCCACTTT; CDR3: CASSPLTPGSYNSPLHF
V: TRBV11-2; size: .; J: TRBJ2-7; D: .; DNA: TGTGCCAGCAGCTTAGCCGGGAGAAGCTCCTACGAGCAGTACTTC; CDR3: CASSLAGRSSYEQYF
V: TRBV29-1; size: .; J: TRBJ2-2; D: TRBD2; DNA: TGCAGCGGACGGACTAGCGGGGGGTTTACCGGGGAGCTGTTTTTT; CDR3: CSGRTSGGFTGELFF